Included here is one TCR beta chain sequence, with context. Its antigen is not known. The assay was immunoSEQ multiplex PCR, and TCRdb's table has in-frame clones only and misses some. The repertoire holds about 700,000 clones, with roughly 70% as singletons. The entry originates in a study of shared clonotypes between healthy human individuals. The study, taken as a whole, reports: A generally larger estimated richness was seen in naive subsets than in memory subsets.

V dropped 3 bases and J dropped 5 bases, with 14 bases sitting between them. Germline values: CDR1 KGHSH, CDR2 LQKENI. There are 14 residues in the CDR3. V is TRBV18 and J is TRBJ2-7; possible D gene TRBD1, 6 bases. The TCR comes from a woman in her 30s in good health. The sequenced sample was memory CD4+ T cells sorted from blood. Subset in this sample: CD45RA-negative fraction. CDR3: CASSPDSLFHEQYF. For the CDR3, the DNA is TGTGCCAGCTCACCGGACAGTCTTTTTCACGAGCAGTACTTC.